This entry lists 17 T cell receptor beta chains sequenced from one sample in a study of cytomegalovirus exposure and HLA in healthy donors. Profiling relied on immunoSEQ multiplex PCR, and the TCRdb table lists in-frame clones only, not all of them. The sample has about 65,000 clones, around 90% seen once; the top ten hold roughly 1.3%. Sequenced: PBMCs. Source of these receptors: a young woman in good health and CMV-seronegative.

The rearrangement links TRBV30 to TRBJ2-4; tentatively, D is TRBD2 (6 bases). CDR1 and CDR2 from the germline V gene are GTSNPN and SVGIG (reference sequence). V lost 7 bases, J lost 1 base, and 14 bases lay in between. The CDR3 extends over 14 amino acids. CDR3: CASAPGGAKNIQYF. DNA for the CDR3: TGTGCCTCCGCCCCCGGGGGTGCCAAAAACATTCAGTACTTC.

This CDR3 is CAWSPLDRVGDGYTF. DNA of the CDR3: TGTGCCTGGAGTCCTCTTGACAGGGTCGGAGATGGCTACACCTTC. The chain uses TRBV30 and TRBJ1-2, with 7 bases that match TRBD1. V lost 2 bases to trimming and J lost 6 bases; unmatched junction nucleotides: 12. Germline V CDR1 and CDR2: GTSNPN, SVGIG (reference sequence). This CDR3 region has 15 residues.

This sequence joins TRBV20-1 and TRBJ1-3; D gene ambiguous. Trimming stripped 0 bases from V and 7 bases from J, with 4 bases between. Per germline, CDR1 DFQATT and CDR2 SNEGSKA (reference sequence). This CDR3 has 11 residues. CDR3 in DNA: TGCAGTGCTAGAGATCCGAACACCATATATTTT. It yields the protein CSARDPNTIYF.

This chain uses TRBV28 with TRBJ2-1, with a tentative D call TRBD1 (6 bases). Germline-derived CDR1 and CDR2 are MDHEN and SYDVKM. Between the trimmed V and J ends, which lost 8 bases and 1 base, there was a span of 18 bases. The CDR3 runs 16 residues. In nucleotides, the CDR3 is TGTGCCAGCGCTAAAAGTGGCAGGGGTTCCTACAATGAGCAGTTCTTC. Residues: CASAKSGRGSYNEQFF.

This clone came up a few times. The junction departs from the called germline gene at one end, perhaps through a read error. V is TRBV7-7 and J is TRBJ2-3; 7 bases align to TRBD1. Looked up from germline, CDR1 is SSHAT and CDR2 is FNYEAQ (reference sequence). This CDR3 has 15 amino acids. CDR3 DNA: TGTGCTAGCAGCTTAGGGTCAGGGGGTACAGATACGCAGTATTTT. It encodes CASSLGSGGTDTQYF.

J is TRBJ1-2 and V is TRBV19; unclear D gene. Germline CDR1 reads LNHDA; CDR2 reads SQIVND (reference sequence). This CDR3 is built from 15 residues. V shed 1 base and J shed 4 bases, with 13 bases lying between them. CDR3 sequence reads: CASSIGALNLYGYTF. The CDR3 DNA reads TGTGCCAGTAGTATAGGAGCGCTCAACCTCTATGGCTACACCTTC.

This clone was seen only once. The chain combines TRBV9 with TRBJ2-5; 13 bases align to TRBD2. The CDR3 sequence is 17 residues long. The germline V gene encodes CDR1 SGDLS and CDR2 YYNGEE. J lost 9 bases, V lost 4 bases, and 15 bases had no gene match. CDR3 DNA: TGTGCCAGCAGCTTAGGGGACTGGACTAGCGGGAGCGGGGCCCAGTACTTC. Encoded protein: CASSLGDWTSGSGAQYF. Full variable domain (rest looked up from reference TRBV9 and TRBJ2-5): DSGVTQTPKHLITATGQRVTLRCSPRSGDLSVYWYQQSLDQGLQFLIQYYNGEERAKGNILERFSAQQFPDLHSELNLSSLELGDSALYFCASSLGDWTSGSGAQYFGPGTRLLVL.

The rearrangement joins TRBV29-1 to TRBJ2-7; tentative D call: TRBD2 (6 bases). Per germline, CDR1 SQVTM and CDR2 ANQGSEA. This CDR3 spans 13 amino acids. V was pared by 4 bases and J by 0 bases, with 10 bases between. The DNA of the CDR3 is TGCAGCGTTGTCTCGGAGGGCTCCTACGAGCAGTACTTC. Protein sequence: CSVVSEGSYEQYF.

The chain employs TRBV7-3 and TRBJ2-5; TRBD1 is a possible D gene (6 bases). The CDR3 consists of 16 residues. In germline, CDR1 is SGHTA, CDR2 FQGTGA. Trimming cost V 5 bases and J 7 bases, with 23 bases left between them. This CDR3 reads CASSPLGGSGPATQYF. For the CDR3, the DNA is TGTGCCAGCAGCCCGCTTGGGGGCAGCGGACCTGCGACCCAGTACTTC.

In this sample, this clone turned up once. This chain uses TRBV28 with TRBJ2-3, with 11 positions matching TRBD1. With 6 bases clipped from V and 8 bases from J, the junction kept 10 bases outside the gene matches. This CDR3 region has 15 residues. The germline gives CDR1 MDHEN, CDR2 SYDVKM. CDR3 loop: CASSRTGGVLGTQYF. DNA for the CDR3: TGTGCCAGCAGCCGGACAGGGGGCGTCTTGGGTACGCAGTATTTT.

The chain couples TRBV30 to TRBJ2-7; D perhaps matches TRBD1 (6 bases). Trimming removed 2 bases at V and 7 bases at J, with 15 bases between. CDR1 is GTSNPN, CDR2 SVGIG, per germline (reference sequence). CDR3 size: 13 residues. The chain's CDR3 is CAWSLTGSGEQYF. The CDR3 DNA is TGTGCCTGGAGTCTAACAGGGTCTGGAGAGCAGTACTTC.

The chain couples TRBV7-9 to TRBJ1-1, with D possibly being TRBD1 (6 bases). V was trimmed by 4 bases and J by 5 bases, leaving 17 bases between them. CDR3 length: 15 amino acids. Germline V gene data show CDR1 as SEHNR and CDR2 as FQNEAQ (reference sequence). CDR3 DNA sequence: TGTGCCAGCAGCTCCCAGGGGCCCTTTGGGACTGAAGCTTTCTTT. Translating gives CASSSQGPFGTEAFF.

The chain employs TRBV9 and TRBJ2-3, with 8 positions matching TRBD2. After removal of 3 bases from V and 2 bases from J, the junction contained 8 bases not matched to a gene. CDR3 size: 16 residues. From germline, CDR1 is SGDLS and CDR2 YYNGEE. For the CDR3, the DNA is TGTGCCAGCAGCGATAGCGGGGCGTCCAACACAGATACGCAGTATTTT. Translation: CASSDSGASNTDTQYF.

The chain combines TRBV11-2 with TRBJ2-1; D gene uncertain. Germline lookup yields CDR1 SGHAT and CDR2 FQNNGV. CDR3 length: 13 residues. V was clipped by 0 bases and J by 7 bases, with 7 bases between them. In DNA form, the CDR3 reads TGTGCCAGCAGCTTAGAGGTCGCGAATGAGCAGTTCTTC. Translated, it gives CASSLEVANEQFF.

The V call is TRBV6-1, the J call TRBJ2-1; 9 nucleotides align to TRBD2. The germline gives CDR1 MNHNS, CDR2 SASEGT. With 3 bases clipped from V and 9 bases from J, the junction kept 9 bases outside the gene matches. This CDR3 spans 15 amino acids. The CDR3 nucleotides are TGTGCCAGCAGTGAGGGGGCGGGAGGGCCCAGTGAGCAGTTCTTC. Translation gives CASSEGAGGPSEQFF.

This rearrangement joins TRBV6-6 to TRBJ1-5, with D hard to call. Per germline, CDR1 MNHNY and CDR2 SVGAGI (reference sequence). CDR3 length equals 14 residues. V shed 2 bases and J shed 3 bases, with 8 bases lying between them. The DNA for the CDR3 is TGTGCCAGCAGTTACACCCAGGTCAATCAGCCCCAGCATTTT. This sequence encodes CASSYTQVNQPQHF.

The chain recombines TRBV6-6 with TRBJ2-5, with 7 bases that match TRBD1. CDR3 length: 14 residues. Germline trimming cut 6 bases from V and 0 bases from J; bases unmatched to any gene: 4. Germline CDR1 is MNHNY and CDR2 is SVGAGI (reference sequence). In DNA form, the CDR3 reads TGTGCCAGCAGGCCGGGACAGTACCAAGAGACCCAGTACTTC. It yields the protein CASRPGQYQETQYF.